The present TCR beta chain was sequenced within a study of blood T cell repertoires in COVID-19. Study-wide background: T cells, B-cell-depleted T cells, or PBMCs supplied cDNA or gDNA.

This CDR3 contains 17 residues. The germline gives CDR1 MGHRA, CDR2 YSYEKL. Trimming cost V 0 bases and J 6 bases; bases outside gene matches: 4. Source study methods: Amplification of reference gene primers was used by the study to estimate nucleated cell counts. The assay was immunoSEQ multiplex PCR, and TCRdb's table has in-frame clones only and misses some. That table supplies the V and J calls and clone size; D and trimming were determined from the DNA. Here the sample spans roughly 250,000 clones, roughly 84% being singletons. The receptor's source is a woman aged 45-65 years with acute or convalescent COVID-19. Specimen: peripheral blood. This sequence joins TRBV4-1 and TRBJ2-2, with 13 bases that match TRBD2. The CDR3 sequence: CASSQERGLAGAGELFF. CDR3 coding DNA: TGCGCCAGCAGCCAAGAGAGAGGACTAGCGGGGGCCGGGGAGCTGTTTTTT.